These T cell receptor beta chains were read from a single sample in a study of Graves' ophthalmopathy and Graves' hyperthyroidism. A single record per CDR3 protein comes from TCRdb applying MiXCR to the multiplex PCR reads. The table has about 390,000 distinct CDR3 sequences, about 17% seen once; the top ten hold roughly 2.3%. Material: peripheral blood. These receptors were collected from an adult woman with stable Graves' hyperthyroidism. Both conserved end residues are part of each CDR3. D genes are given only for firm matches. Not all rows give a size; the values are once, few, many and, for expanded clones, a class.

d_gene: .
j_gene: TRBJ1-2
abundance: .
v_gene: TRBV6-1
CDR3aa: CASRLGPNYGYTF
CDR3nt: TGTGCCAGCCGCCTGGGGCCTAACTATGGCTACACCTTC

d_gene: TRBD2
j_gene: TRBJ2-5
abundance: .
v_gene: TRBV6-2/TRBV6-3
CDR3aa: CASRPKTSGAPGGETQYF
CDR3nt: TGTGCCAGCAGGCCAAAGACTAGCGGAGCCCCGGGGGGAGAGACCCAGTACTTC

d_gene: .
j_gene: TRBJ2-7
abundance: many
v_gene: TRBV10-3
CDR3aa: CAISDPSGPSRDEQYF
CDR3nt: TGTGCCATCAGTGATCCGTCCGGCCCATCGAGGGACGAGCAGTACTTC

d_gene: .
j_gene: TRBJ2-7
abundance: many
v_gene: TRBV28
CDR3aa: CASSFLVASPYEQYF
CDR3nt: TGTGCCAGCAGCTTCCTCGTAGCGAGCCCATACGAGCAGTACTTC

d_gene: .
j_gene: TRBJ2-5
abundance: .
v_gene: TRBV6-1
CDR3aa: CATLASPWETQYF
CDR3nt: TGTGCCACCCTAGCCTCCCCGTGGGAGACCCAGTACTTC

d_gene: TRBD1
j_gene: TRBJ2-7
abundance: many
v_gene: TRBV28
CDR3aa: CASSFAGGVEQYF
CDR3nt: TGTGCCAGCAGTTTTGCAGGGGGCGTCGAGCAGTACTTC

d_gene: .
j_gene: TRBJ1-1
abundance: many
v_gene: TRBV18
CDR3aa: CASSPPSEGSNTEAFF
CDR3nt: TGTGCCAGCTCACCACCGTCAGAGGGTTCAAACACTGAAGCTTTCTTT

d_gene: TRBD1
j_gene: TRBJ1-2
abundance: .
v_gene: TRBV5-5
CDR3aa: CASIKQAGGFGYTF
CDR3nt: TGTGCCAGCATCAAACAGGCAGGGGGCTTTGGCTACACCTTC

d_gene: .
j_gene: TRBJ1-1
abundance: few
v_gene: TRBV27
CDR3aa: CASSLSSGAGTEAFF
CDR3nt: TGTGCCAGCAGTTTATCGTCAGGGGCTGGCACTGAAGCTTTCTTT

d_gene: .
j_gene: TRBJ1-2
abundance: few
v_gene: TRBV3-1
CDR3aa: CASSQDRGWLDGYTF
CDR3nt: TGTGCCAGCAGCCAAGATCGCGGATGGTTGGATGGCTACACCTTC

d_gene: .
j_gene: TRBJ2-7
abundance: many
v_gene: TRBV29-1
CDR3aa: CSVGVGLHSDEQYF
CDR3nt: TGCAGCGTTGGGGTAGGCTTACACTCTGACGAGCAGTACTTC

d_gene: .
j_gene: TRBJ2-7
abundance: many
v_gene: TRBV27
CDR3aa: CASSLRDISYEQYF
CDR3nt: TGTGCCAGCAGTTTACGGGACATCTCCTACGAGCAGTACTTC

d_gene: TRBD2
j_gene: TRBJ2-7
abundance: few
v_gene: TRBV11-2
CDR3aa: CASSRGTSGNPYEQYF
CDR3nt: TGTGCCAGCAGCCGCGGGACTAGCGGGAACCCCTACGAGCAGTACTTC

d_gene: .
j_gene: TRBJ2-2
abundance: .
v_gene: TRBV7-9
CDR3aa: CASSRVSGDTGELFF
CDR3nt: TGTGCCAGCAGCCGCGTTTCTGGGGACACCGGGGAGCTGTTTTTT

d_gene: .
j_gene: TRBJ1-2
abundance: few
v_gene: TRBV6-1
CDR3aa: CASRPSGRHYGYTF
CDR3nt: TGTGCCAGCAGACCTTCGGGGCGGCACTATGGCTACACCTTC

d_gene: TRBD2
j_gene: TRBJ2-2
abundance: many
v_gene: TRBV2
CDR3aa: CASSEREANTGELFF
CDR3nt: TGTGCCAGCAGTGAGCGGGAGGCGAACACCGGGGAGCTGTTTTTT

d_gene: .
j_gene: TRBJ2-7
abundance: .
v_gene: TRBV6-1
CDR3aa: CASIRTVAYYEQYF
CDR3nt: TGTGCCAGCATTCGGACAGTAGCTTACTACGAGCAGTACTTC

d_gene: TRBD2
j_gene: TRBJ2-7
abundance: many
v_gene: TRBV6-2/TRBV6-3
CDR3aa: CASSYLAGVYEQYF
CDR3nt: TGTGCCAGCAGTTATCTAGCGGGGGTCTACGAGCAGTACTTC

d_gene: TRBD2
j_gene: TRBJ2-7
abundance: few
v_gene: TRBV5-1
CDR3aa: CASSSTNRDYPYEQYF
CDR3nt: TGCGCCAGCAGCTCCACTAACCGGGACTACCCCTACGAGCAGTACTTC

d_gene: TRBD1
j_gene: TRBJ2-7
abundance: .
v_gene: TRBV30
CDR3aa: CAWSAPRTGGNEQYF
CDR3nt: TGTGCCTGGAGTGCCCCCCGGACAGGGGGCAACGAGCAGTACTTC

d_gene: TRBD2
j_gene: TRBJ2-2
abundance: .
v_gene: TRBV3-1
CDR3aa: CASSQGGTSDTGELFF
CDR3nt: TGTGCCAGCAGCCAAGGAGGGACTAGCGACACCGGGGAGCTGTTTTTT

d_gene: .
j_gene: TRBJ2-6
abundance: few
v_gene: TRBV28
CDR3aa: CASSLWQGPSGANVLTF
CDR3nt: TGTGCCAGCAGTTTATGGCAGGGTCCCTCTGGGGCCAACGTCCTGACTTTC

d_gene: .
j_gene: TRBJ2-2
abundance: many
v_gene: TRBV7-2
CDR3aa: CASSLEDAANTGELFF
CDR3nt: TGTGCCAGCAGCTTAGAAGACGCAGCGAACACCGGGGAGCTGTTTTTT

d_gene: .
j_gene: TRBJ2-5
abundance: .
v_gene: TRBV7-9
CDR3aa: CASFSNDRQETQYF
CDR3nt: TGTGCCAGCTTCTCCAACGACAGACAAGAGACCCAGTACTTC

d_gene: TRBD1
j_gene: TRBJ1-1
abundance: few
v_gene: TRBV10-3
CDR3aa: CAISGTGGFGTEAFF
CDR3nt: TGTGCCATCAGCGGGACAGGGGGCTTCGGCACTGAAGCTTTCTTT

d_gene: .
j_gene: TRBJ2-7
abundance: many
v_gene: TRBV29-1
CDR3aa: CSVEDPQGGYEQYF
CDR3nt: TGCAGCGTTGAAGATCCGCAGGGTGGGTACGAGCAGTACTTC

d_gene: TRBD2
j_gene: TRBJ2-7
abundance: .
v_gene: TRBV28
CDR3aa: CASSFHPLAGGSTYEQYF
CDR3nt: TGTGCCAGCAGTTTTCATCCTTTAGCGGGGGGATCAACCTACGAGCAGTACTTC

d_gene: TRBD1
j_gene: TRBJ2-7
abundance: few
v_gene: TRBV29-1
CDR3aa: CSVGPGQTRGTEQYF
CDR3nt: TGCAGCGTTGGTCCGGGACAGACACGGGGTACCGAGCAGTACTTC

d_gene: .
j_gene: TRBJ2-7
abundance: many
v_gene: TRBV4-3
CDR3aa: CASSQDGRGYEQYF
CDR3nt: TGCGCCAGCAGCCAAGATGGCAGGGGCTACGAGCAGTACTTC

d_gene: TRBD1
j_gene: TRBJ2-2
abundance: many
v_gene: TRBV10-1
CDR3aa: CASSESTGGRAGELFF
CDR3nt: TGCGCCAGCAGTGAGTCGACAGGGGGCCGTGCCGGGGAGCTGTTTTTT

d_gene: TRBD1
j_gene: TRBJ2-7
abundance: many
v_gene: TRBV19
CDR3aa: CASSTARDSYEQYF
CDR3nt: TGTGCCAGTAGTACCGCTCGGGACAGCTACGAGCAGTACTTC

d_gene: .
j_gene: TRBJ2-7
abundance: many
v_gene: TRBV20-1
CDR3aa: CSARDPRTYEQYF
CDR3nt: TGCAGTGCTAGAGATCCCCGGACCTACGAGCAGTACTTC

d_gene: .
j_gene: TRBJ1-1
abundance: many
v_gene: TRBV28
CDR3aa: CASTKPLQFRTEAFF
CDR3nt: TGTGCCAGCACAAAACCGCTACAATTTCGCACTGAAGCTTTCTTT

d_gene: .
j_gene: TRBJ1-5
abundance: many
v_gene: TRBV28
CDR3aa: CASSFSSRMRQPQHF
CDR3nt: TGTGCCAGCAGTTTTTCATCGAGAATGAGACAGCCCCAGCATTTT

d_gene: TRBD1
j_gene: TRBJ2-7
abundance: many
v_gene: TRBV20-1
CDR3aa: CSARQGAREQYF
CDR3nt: TGCAGTGCTAGACAGGGGGCCAGGGAGCAGTACTTC

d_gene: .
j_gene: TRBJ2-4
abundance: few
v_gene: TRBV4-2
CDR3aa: CASSQLSSDTRGIQYF
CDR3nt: TGTGCCAGCAGCCAATTATCATCCGACACCCGGGGGATTCAGTACTTC

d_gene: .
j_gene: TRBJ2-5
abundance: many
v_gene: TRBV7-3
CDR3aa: CASSLTSTGARETQYF
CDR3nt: TGTGCCAGCAGCTTAACCTCGACGGGGGCCAGGGAGACCCAGTACTTT

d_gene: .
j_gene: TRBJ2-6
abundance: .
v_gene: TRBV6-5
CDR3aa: CASSLATALSGANVLTF
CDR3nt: TGTGCCAGCAGTTTGGCGACAGCACTCTCTGGGGCCAACGTCCTGACTTTC

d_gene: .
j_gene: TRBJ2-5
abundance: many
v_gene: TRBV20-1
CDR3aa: CSARLGETQYF
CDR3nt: TGCAGTGCTAGACTTGGAGAGACCCAGTACTTC

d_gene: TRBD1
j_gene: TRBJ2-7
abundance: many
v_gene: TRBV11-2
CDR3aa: CASSLQGDEQYF
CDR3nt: TGTGCCAGCAGCTTACAGGGGGACGAGCAGTACTTC

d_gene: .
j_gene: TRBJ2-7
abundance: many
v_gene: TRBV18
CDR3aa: CASSPLDSYEQYF
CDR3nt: TGTGCCAGCTCACCACTGGATAGCTACGAGCAGTACTTC

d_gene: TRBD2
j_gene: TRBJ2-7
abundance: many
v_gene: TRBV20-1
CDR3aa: CSALHEGASGMRLSYEQYF
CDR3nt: TGCAGTGCTTTACACGAGGGGGCTAGCGGGATGAGACTTTCCTACGAGCAGTACTTC

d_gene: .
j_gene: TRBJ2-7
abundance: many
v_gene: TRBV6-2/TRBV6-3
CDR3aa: CASSYWGNEQYF
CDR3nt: TGTGCCAGCAGTTATTGGGGTAACGAGCAGTACTTC

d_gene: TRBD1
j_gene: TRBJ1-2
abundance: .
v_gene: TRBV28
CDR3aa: CASSANTGENYGYTF
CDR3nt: TGTGCCAGCAGCGCGAACACAGGGGAAAACTATGGCTACACCTTC

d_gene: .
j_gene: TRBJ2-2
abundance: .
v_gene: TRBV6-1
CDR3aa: CASIIDGAGELFF
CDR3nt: TGTGCCAGCATCATCGACGGGGCCGGGGAGCTGTTTTTT

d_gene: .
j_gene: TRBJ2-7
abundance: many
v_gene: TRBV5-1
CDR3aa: CASSLAFAAYYEQYF
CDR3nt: TGCGCCAGCAGCTTGGCGTTCGCCGCCTACTACGAGCAGTACTTC

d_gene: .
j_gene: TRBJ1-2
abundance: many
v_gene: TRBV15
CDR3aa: CATRPLGQDYGYTF
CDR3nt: TGTGCCACCAGGCCGTTGGGCCAAGACTATGGCTACACCTTC

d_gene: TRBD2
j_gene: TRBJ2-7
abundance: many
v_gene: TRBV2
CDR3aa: CAGTFGLAGQYEQYF
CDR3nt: TGTGCAGGCACATTTGGACTAGCGGGACAGTACGAGCAGTACTTC

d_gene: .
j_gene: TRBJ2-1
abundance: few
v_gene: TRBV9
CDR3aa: CASSVARIGTYNEQFF
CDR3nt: TGTGCCAGCAGCGTAGCTAGGATAGGGACGTACAATGAGCAGTTCTTC

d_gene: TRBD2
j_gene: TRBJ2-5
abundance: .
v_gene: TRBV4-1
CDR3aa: CASSSLAGRKETKYF
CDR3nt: TGCGCCAGCAGCTCCCTAGCGGGGAGAAAAGAGACCAAGTACTTC

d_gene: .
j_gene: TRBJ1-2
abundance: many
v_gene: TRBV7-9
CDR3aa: CASGLGIFPNYGYTF
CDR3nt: TGTGCCAGCGGACTCGGGATTTTCCCCAACTATGGCTACACCTTC

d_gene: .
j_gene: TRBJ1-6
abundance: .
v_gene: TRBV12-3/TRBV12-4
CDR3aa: CASSERQNSPLHF
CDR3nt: TGTGCCAGCAGTGAAAGACAGAATTCACCCCTCCACTTT

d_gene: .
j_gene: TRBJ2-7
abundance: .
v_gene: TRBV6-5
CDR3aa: CASSYSGRAHEQYF
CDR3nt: TGTGCCAGCAGTTACTCCGGAAGGGCCCACGAGCAGTACTTC

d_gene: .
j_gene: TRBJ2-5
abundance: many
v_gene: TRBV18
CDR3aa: CASTRTEETQYF
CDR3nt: TGTGCCAGCACGAGGACAGAAGAGACCCAGTACTTC

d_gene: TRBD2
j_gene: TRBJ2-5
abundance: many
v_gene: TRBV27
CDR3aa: CASRPLLASETQYF
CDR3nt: TGTGCCAGCCGCCCTCTACTAGCGTCAGAGACCCAGTACTTC

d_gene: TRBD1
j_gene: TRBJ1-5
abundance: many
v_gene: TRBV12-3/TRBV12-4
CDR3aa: CASSSGQGAYQPQHF
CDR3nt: TGTGCCAGCAGTTCCGGACAGGGGGCTTATCAGCCCCAGCATTTT

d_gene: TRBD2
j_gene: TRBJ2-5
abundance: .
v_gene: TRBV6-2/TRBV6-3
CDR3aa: CASSEVSGGAGETQYF
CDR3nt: TGTGCCAGCAGTGAAGTTAGCGGGGGGGCCGGGGAGACCCAGTACTTC

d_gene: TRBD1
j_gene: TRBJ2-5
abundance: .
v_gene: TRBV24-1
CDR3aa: CATQQGPRGETQYF
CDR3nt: TGTGCCACCCAACAGGGGCCGAGGGGAGAGACCCAGTACTTC

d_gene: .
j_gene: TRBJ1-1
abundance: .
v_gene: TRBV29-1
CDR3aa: CSVGRTGNTEAFF
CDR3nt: TGCAGCGTTGGTCGGACTGGGAACACTGAAGCTTTCTTT